A selection of T cell receptor beta chains follows, all from one sample in a study of blood T cell repertoires in COVID-19. Some clones are missing from TCRdb's copy, which holds only in-frame ones; the method was immunoSEQ multiplex PCR. The sample shows over 300,000 clones, around 90% of them seen only once. Sequenced: peripheral blood. Receptor source: a man between 18 and 35 years old with active or convalescent COVID-19. CDR3s include the opening cysteine and the closing phenylalanine or tryptophan. D genes are given only for firm matches. Size values are once, few and many counts, or a class for expanded clones, and some rows have none.

>TRBV4-3|.|TRBJ2-2|.
TGCGCCAGCAGAACGGGAGCTTTAGCGAACACCGGGGAGCTGTTTTTT
CASRTGALANTGELFF
>TRBV9|.|TRBJ2-1|.
TGTGCCAGCAGCGTGCTGCCCCCCCCGGCTAGCCAGTTAAATGAGCAGTTCTTC
CASSVLPPPASQLNEQFF
>TRBV5-6|.|TRBJ1-1|.
TGTGCCAGCAGCCAACAGGGCGAATACACTGAAGCTTTCTTT
CASSQQGEYTEAFF
>TRBV28|.|TRBJ1-2|.
TGTGCCAGCAGTTTCCCGGTGGGCGGCTACACCTTC
CASSFPVGGYTF
>TRBV30|.|TRBJ2-3|.
TGTGCCTGGAGGAATTGGGGAGCTAGCACAGATACGCAGTATTTT
CAWRNWGASTDTQYF
>TRBV6-5|once|TRBJ2-7|TRBD1
TGTGCCAGCAGTTACTGGGACAGGAGGTGGGAGCAGTACTTC
CASSYWDRRWEQYF
>TRBV14|.|TRBJ2-6|.
TGTGCCAGCGGCGGGGCGGCCAACGTCCTGACTTTC
CASGGAANVLTF
>TRBV6-5|.|TRBJ1-2|.
TGTGCCAGCAGTCTACAGGGATTCAATGGCTACACCTTC
CASSLQGFNGYTF
>TRBV28|.|TRBJ2-7|.
TGTGCCAGCAGGAGCACTAAGCCCTACGAGCAGTACTTC
CASRSTKPYEQYF
>TRBV7-9|.|TRBJ1-1|.
TGTGCCAGCAGTTCAGAGGCCGCCCGGGGCACTGAAGCTTTCTTT
CASSSEAARGTEAFF
>TRBV28|.|TRBJ1-2|.
TGTGCCAGCAAACTGAGAGGTGCAGCCTATGGCTACACCTTC
CASKLRGAAYGYTF
>TRBV4-3|once|TRBJ1-1|TRBD1
TGCGCCAGCAGCCGGGGACCGGGACAGGGTCTCATGAACACTGAAGCTTTCTTT
CASSRGPGQGLMNTEAFF
>TRBV7-9|few|TRBJ2-1|.
TGTGCCAGCAGTTGGACAGAGGCGTCCTACAATGAGCAGTTCTTC
CASSWTEASYNEQFF
>TRBV28|.|TRBJ2-7|TRBD2
TGTGCCAGCAGTAAGCGGGGCCAATCTCGGGAGCAGTACTTC
CASSKRGQSREQYF
>TRBV10-3|.|TRBJ2-7|TRBD1
TGTGCCATCAGTGAGGGAACAGGGGTCCGTACCTACGAGCAGTACTTC
CAISEGTGVRTYEQYF
>TRBV27|.|TRBJ2-4|TRBD1
TGTGCCAGCAGCCAGGGGACAGGATCGGACTATTGGCCCAAAAACATTCAGTACTTC
CASSQGTGSDYWPKNIQYF
>TRBV6-1|.|TRBJ1-5|TRBD1
TGTGCCAGCTGTGTTAGAAGGGGGCTTGGGGATCAGCCCCAGCATTTT
CASCVRRGLGDQPQHF
>TRBV5-4|once|TRBJ1-1|.
TGTGCCAGCAGCGAGGATCCGGCTTTCTTT
CASSEDPAFF
>TRBV4-1|.|TRBJ2-7|TRBD2
TGCGCCAGCAGCTTTAGCGGGAGCGGTCCGTACGAGCAGTACTTC
CASSFSGSGPYEQYF
>TRBV6-1|few|TRBJ1-2|.
TGTGCCAGCAGTGAAACCTTTGGAGGGGAGGGTGGCTATGGCTACACCTTC
CASSETFGGEGGYGYTF
>TRBV7-6|.|TRBJ2-1|.
TGTGCCAGCAGCTTAGAAGGAGACAGCTCCTACAATGAGCAGTTCTTC
CASSLEGDSSYNEQFF
>TRBV6-2/TRBV6-3|.|TRBJ1-4|.
TGTGCCAGCAGTTACTCGGCAGGGTGGAACGAAAAACTGTTTTTT
CASSYSAGWNEKLFF
>TRBV5-1|.|TRBJ1-6|.
TGCGCCAGCAGCTTGGCCTTTAACAGGGACTATAATTCACCCCTCCACTTT
CASSLAFNRDYNSPLHF
>TRBV7-9|.|TRBJ1-3|TRBD1
TGTGCCAGCAGCTTATTCCGGACAGGGCCTCCAAACTCTGGAAACACCATATATTTT
CASSLFRTGPPNSGNTIYF
>TRBV7-9|.|TRBJ2-7|TRBD2
TGTGCCAGCAGCCAAGGACTAGGACAATCCTACGAGCAGTACTTC
CASSQGLGQSYEQYF
>TRBV7-2|.|TRBJ2-1|.
TGTGCCAGCAGCTTCGTTTCTCCCCGTGAGCAGTTCTTC
CASSFVSPREQFF
>TRBV27|once|TRBJ1-2|TRBD1
TGTGCCAGCGGTTATACAGGGGCCTATGGCTACACCTTC
CASGYTGAYGYTF
>TRBV15|.|TRBJ2-7|TRBD1
TGTGCCACCAGCGCCCGGACAGGGTCCACCTACGAGCAGTACTTC
CATSARTGSTYEQYF
>TRBV5-6|.|TRBJ2-3|TRBD2
TGTGCCAGCAGCTCGGGACTAGCGAGATACGCGCAGATAGATACGCAGTATTTT
CASSSGLARYAQIDTQYF
>TRBV5-1|.|TRBJ1-1|TRBD1
TGCGCCAGCAGCTTGTTCGGACAGGGCAGCACTGAAGCTTTCTTT
CASSLFGQGSTEAFF
>TRBV28|.|TRBJ1-1|.
TGTGCCAGCAGTTTACTAGCGCGAGGTACTGAAGCTTTCTTT
CASSLLARGTEAFF
>TRBV25-1|.|TRBJ1-2|.
TGTGCCAGCAGTGAATGGAGGGGCGAGGGCTACACCTTC
CASSEWRGEGYTF
>TRBV5-4|.|TRBJ2-3|.
TGTGCCAGCAGCTCCAAATTCACAGATACGCAGTATTTT
CASSSKFTDTQYF
>TRBV13|.|TRBJ1-5|TRBD1
TGTGCCAGCAGCCGGGGACAGAACGGACAGCCCCAGCATTTT
CASSRGQNGQPQHF
>TRBV4-1|.|TRBJ1-1|TRBD1
TGCGCCAGCAGCCAAGATCAGGACAGGGGGCGGATTGTGAACACTGAAGCTTTCTTT
CASSQDQDRGRIVNTEAFF
>TRBV4-3|.|TRBJ2-7|TRBD1
TGCGCCAGCAGCCAGACACAGGGGGCGGGCGAGCAGTACTTC
CASSQTQGAGEQYF
>TRBV5-3|.|TRBJ1-5|.
TGTGCCAGAAGCTTAGTTATAGCAGAACAATACAATCAGCCCCAGCATTTT
CARSLVIAEQYNQPQHF
>TRBV14|.|TRBJ2-7|TRBD1
TGTGCCAGCAGCCGGAGGACAGGGGGTAAAGACGAGCAGTACTTC
CASSRRTGGKDEQYF
>TRBV2|once|TRBJ1-6|.
TGTGCCAGCAGGAGAAGGGGTTCCGGACGAGATTCACCCCTCCACTTT
CASRRRGSGRDSPLHF
>TRBV5-5|.|TRBJ1-5|.
TGTGCCAGCAGCCCCCTAAGCAATCAGCCCCAGCATTTT
CASSPLSNQPQHF
>TRBV7-2|.|TRBJ2-5|.
TGTGCCAGCAGCGACAGACAGAGCACGGCCCAGTACTTC
CASSDRQSTAQYF
>TRBV7-2|.|TRBJ1-4|TRBD1
TGTGCCAGCAGGTCAGGGGGCGCCGGTGAAAAACTGTTTTTT
CASRSGGAGEKLFF
>TRBV28|once|TRBJ2-7|.
TGTGCCAGCAGTTTATCGACCTCAGGGGTAAGCTACGAGCAGTACTTC
CASSLSTSGVSYEQYF